What follows is one TCR beta chain and its context. Preparation of the TCRbeta library used unique molecular identifiers. TCRdb passed the PCR reads through MiXCR, listing each CDR3 protein once. The sample includes about 260,000 distinct CDR3 sequences, roughly 10% seen only once; the top ten take about a quarter. The CDR3 runs to 19 residues. V gave up 0 bases and J gave up 3 bases; unmatched junction bases: 9. Germline-derived CDR1 and CDR2 are KGHSH and LQKENI. The entry originates in a study of T-cell reconstitution after alpha-beta-depleted transplantation in children. V and J are TRBV18 and TRBJ2-3, with 13 bases lining up with TRBD2. Sequenced here: peripheral blood, sampled 180 days after TCRalphabeta/CD19-depleted stem cell transplant. The origin of this receptor is a male patient aged 2 to 9 who had a stem cell transplant for chronic granulomatous disease, so the T cells may come from the graft donor. The CDR3 here is CASSPPETSGRAATDTQYF. The CDR3 DNA reads as TGTGCCAGCTCACCACCCGAAACTAGCGGGAGGGCGGCGACAGATACGCAGTATTTT.